The 32 T cell receptor beta chains below all came from one sample that was sequenced in a study of control samples from healthy donors and cancer patients. Method: immunoSEQ multiplex PCR; TCRdb's copy keeps in-frame clones and lacks some. The sample consists of some 150,000 clones, approximately 94% of them appearing once. What was sequenced was PBMCs. The receptors shown here come from a man in his 60s with colorectal cancer.

The chain recombines TRBV12-1 with TRBJ2-3; the D segment call TRBD1 is taken from the table without a DNA check. TRBV12-1 is a listed pseudogene. The CDR3 consists of 13 residues. This chain's CDR3 is CASSEDRAPRQYF. The DNA for the CDR3 is TGTGCCAGCAGCGAGGACAGGGCCCCCCGGCAGTATTTT.

The chain carries TRBV7-2 and TRBJ2-7, with D perhaps TRBD1 (6 bases). From germline, CDR1 is SGHTA and CDR2 FQGNSA. This CDR3 spans 14 amino acids. V lost 4 bases and J lost 2, with 12 bases in between. DNA of the CDR3: TGTGCCAGCAGCTACTTGACAGGCACCTACGAGCAGTACTTC. This sequence encodes CASSYLTGTYEQYF.

The chain combines TRBV4-3 with TRBJ1-6; D not resolved. From germline, CDR1 is LGHNA and CDR2 YSLEER. The V end lost 0 bases, the J end lost 11 bases, and 8 bases lay between the germline ends. The CDR3 is made up of 13 amino acids. In DNA form, the CDR3 reads TGCGCCAGCAGCCAAGATGCGGGGACACCCCTCCACTTT. As protein: CASSQDAGTPLHF.

The chain carries TRBV27 and TRBJ2-7; TRBD2 might be the D (6 bases). The germline CDR1 and CDR2 sequences are MNHEY and SMNVEV (reference sequence). Trimming left V 5 bases short and J 2 bases short, with 16 bases between. The CDR3 is 15 amino acids. In DNA, the CDR3 is TGTGCCAGCAGTCTGGGACTCTTGGACCCCTACGAGCAGTACTTC. Encoded protein: CASSLGLLDPYEQYF.

The gene calls are TRBV12-3 or TRBV12-4 and TRBJ1-2, with D perhaps matching TRBD1 (6 bases). V lost 6 bases to trimming and J lost 8 bases, with 13 bases between them. The CDR3 runs 12 residues. CDR3 nucleotides: TGTGCCAGCAGCCGAGCAGGGGACGGCTACACCTTC. Its protein is CASSRAGDGYTF.

V gene TRBV2 combines with J gene TRBJ2-5; the D is unclear. Germline values: CDR1 SNHLY, CDR2 FYNNEI. CDR3 length equals 12 residues. The V end was cut by 7 bases, the J end by 5 bases, with 11 bases between. The CDR3 nucleotides are TGTGCCAGCAACCGGGCCAGGGAGACCCAGTACTTC. Translation: CASNRARETQYF. Combining the CDR3 with reference TRBV2 and TRBJ2-5 gives the whole variable domain EPEVTQTPSHQVTQMGQEVILRCVPISNHLYFYWYRQILGQKVEFLVSFYNNEISEKSEIFDDQFSVERPDGSNFTLKIRSTKLEDSAMYFCASNRARETQYFGPGTRLLVL.

V usage is TRBV5-1 and J usage is TRBJ2-7, with a weak D call TRBD2 (5 bases). Looked up from germline, CDR1 is SGHRS and CDR2 is YFSETQ. This CDR3 is built from 14 residues. Trimming removed 2 bases from V and 2 bases from J, with 11 bases in between. CDR3 sequence reads: CASSFDGNPYEQYF. For the CDR3, the DNA is TGCGCCAGCAGCTTTGACGGGAATCCCTACGAGCAGTACTTC.

The V call is TRBV28, the J call TRBJ2-3, with D hard to call. CDR3 size: 13 residues. The V and J ends lost 5 bases and 0 bases respectively, with 6 bases between them. Germline assignment: CDR1 MDHEN and CDR2 SYDVKM. The CDR3 nucleotides are TGTGCCAGCAGTAACCCAAGCACAGATACGCAGTATTTT. Translated: CASSNPSTDTQYF.

J is TRBJ2-7 and V is TRBV21-1; the listed D gene, TRBD1, was not tested against the DNA. TRBV21-1 is noted as a pseudogene. This CDR3 is built from 15 residues. The DNA for the CDR3 is TGTGCCAGCAGCAAAGATCGAGACAGGGATAACGAGCAGTACTTC. Amino acids: CASSKDRDRDNEQYF.

The rearrangement uses TRBV5-6 and TRBJ2-1; perhaps TRBD2 as D (5 bases). Germline V CDR1 and CDR2: SGHDT, YYEEEE. The CDR3 spans 16 residues. V lost 3 bases and J lost 5, with 18 bases in between. This CDR3 is CASSYLSVRENNEQFF. The CDR3 DNA reads TGTGCCAGCAGCTATCTTAGCGTAAGGGAAAACAATGAGCAGTTCTTC.

The rearrangement links TRBV6-1 to TRBJ2-6; D remains unclear. Trimming removed 4 bases from V and 0 bases from J, with 10 bases in between. Germline V gene data show CDR1 as MNHNS and CDR2 as SASEGT. The CDR3 is 16 amino acids. The CDR3 DNA is TGTGCCAGCAGTGGTAAGGGTTACTCTGGGGCCAACGTCCTGACTTTC. Amino acid sequence: CASSGKGYSGANVLTF.

This chain links TRBV12-5 with TRBJ2-3, with 8 positions matching TRBD2. Germline CDR1 is LGHNT and CDR2 is FRNRAP. V shed 4 bases, J shed 0 bases, and the junction held 6 bases outside the gene matches. This CDR3 is built from 16 residues. This CDR3 reads CASGSRSGVSTDTQYF. DNA for the CDR3: TGTGCTAGTGGTTCGCGTAGCGGGGTTAGCACAGATACGCAGTATTTT.

This clone has only a few counts. The CDR3 DNA follows: TGTGCCACCAGTGATTTCGGGACCATGTACTTC. Its translation is CATSDFGTMYF. V is TRBV24-1 and J is TRBJ2-7; D tentatively fits TRBD1 or TRBD2 (5 bases each). Germline-derived CDR1 and CDR2 are KGHDR and SFDVKD. This CDR3 comprises 11 residues. The V end was cut by 1 base, the J end by 12 bases, with 9 bases between.

In its sample, this clone was seen once. V is TRBV6-5 and J is TRBJ2-7, with 10 bases that match TRBD1. Germline values: CDR1 MNHEY, CDR2 SVGAGI. This CDR3 has 15 amino acids. After removal of 2 bases from V and 2 bases from J, the junction contained 3 bases not matched to a gene. The CDR3 coding sequence is TGTGCCAGCAGTTACAGGGGACAGGGGACCTACGAGCAGTACTTC. This encodes CASSYRGQGTYEQYF.

The rearrangement uses TRBV29-1 and TRBJ2-3; D gene unclear. Germline loops: CDR1 SQVTM, CDR2 ANQGSEA. Between the trimmed V and J ends, which lost 4 bases and 5 bases, there was a span of 1 base. The CDR3 runs to 9 residues. The CDR3 nucleotides are TGCAGCGTTGGAGATACGCAGTATTTT. It encodes CSVGDTQYF.

The chain uses TRBV6-6 and TRBJ1-6; 8 bases align to TRBD1. The V gene's germline CDR1 is MNHNY and CDR2 SVGAGI (reference sequence). The ends lost 7 bases at V and 6 bases at J; junction bases unmatched: 8. The CDR3 length is 15 residues. CDR3 in amino acids: CASTGSDRGNSPLHF. The DNA of the CDR3 is TGTGCCAGCACCGGGTCCGACAGGGGTAATTCACCCCTCCACTTT.

V usage is TRBV30 and J usage is TRBJ2-7; D is possibly TRBD1 (6 bases). Between the trimmed V and J ends, which lost 3 bases and 2 bases, there was a span of 8 bases. Germline V lookup: CDR1 GTSNPN, CDR2 SVGIG (reference sequence). This CDR3 spans 12 amino acids. CDR3: CAWSGQPYEQYF. The CDR3 bases are TGTGCCTGGAGCGGACAGCCCTACGAGCAGTACTTC. The whole variable domain, filled in from reference TRBV30 and TRBJ2-7, reads SQTIHQWPATLVQPVGSPLSLECTVEGTSNPNLYWYRQAAGRGLQLLFYSVGIGQISSEVPQNLSASRPQDRQFILSSKKLLLSDSGFYLCAWSGQPYEQYFGPGTRLTVT.

V is TRBV10-3 and J is TRBJ2-7; TRBD2 matches at 8 bases. Germline CDR1 reads ENHRY; CDR2 reads SYGVKD. The J segment lost 5 bases and the V segment lost 8 bases, leaving 8 bases of the junction unmatched. The CDR3 is made up of 13 amino acids. CDR3 sequence: CAIRGGRSDEQYF. The CDR3 DNA reads as TGTGCCATCCGGGGGGGGCGCAGCGACGAGCAGTACTTC.

Turning to this clone: Distinct nucleotide sequences in the sample also encode this CDR3. The rearrangement links TRBV30 to TRBJ2-7, with D maybe TRBD2 (5 bases). The CDR3 spans 11 residues. Per germline, CDR1 GTSNPN and CDR2 SVGIG (reference sequence). The V and J ends lost 2 bases and 4 bases respectively, with 6 bases between them. CDR3 region: CAWSPGYEQYF. The DNA of the CDR3 is TGTGCCTGGAGTCCGGGGTACGAGCAGTACTTC.

The chain employs TRBV7-9 and TRBJ1-1, with a weak D call TRBD1 (6 bases). The germline V gene has CDR1 SEHNR and CDR2 FQNEAQ (reference sequence). V was pared by 4 bases and J by 4 bases, with 10 bases between. The CDR3 covers 13 residues. Here the CDR3 reads CASSYREGTEAFF. The CDR3 DNA reads as TGTGCCAGCAGCTACAGGGAGGGCACTGAAGCTTTCTTT. The full variable domain, rest sourced from reference TRBV7-9 and TRBJ1-1, is DTGVSQNPRHKITKRGQNVTFRCDPISEHNRLYWYRQTLGQGPEFLTYFQNEAQLEKSRLLSDRFSAERPKGSFSTLEIQRTEQGDSAMYLCASSYREGTEAFFGQGTRLTVV.

The chain combines TRBV2 with TRBJ1-3, with TRBD1 identical over 12 bases. Germline loops: CDR1 SNHLY, CDR2 FYNNEI. CDR3 size: 16 residues. The V segment lost 6 bases and the J segment 8 bases; nucleotides outside the gene matches: 11. CDR3 protein: CASSEPGDRGPHTIYF. CDR3 in DNA: TGTGCCAGCAGCGAACCTGGGGACAGGGGGCCGCACACCATATATTTT.

This clone was observed once. The chain carries TRBV27 and TRBJ1-2; D is unclear. This CDR3 is built from 12 residues. Trimming pared 3 bases from V and 4 bases from J, leaving 6 bases between. Germline V gene data show CDR1 as MNHEY and CDR2 as SMNVEV (reference sequence). CDR3 protein: CASSLNGYGYTF. Here the CDR3 DNA reads TGTGCCAGCAGTTTGAACGGCTATGGCTACACCTTC.

In regard to this clone: Other DNA sequences of this sample code for an identical CDR3. The V call is TRBV7-9, the J call TRBJ2-1, with 9 bases that match TRBD2. The V segment lost 1 base and the J segment 6 bases; nucleotides outside the gene matches: 10. CDR1 is SEHNR and CDR2 is FQNEAQ in the germline V gene (reference sequence). The CDR3 is 17 amino acids. CDR3 loop: CASSLVGRAGGGNEQFF. The CDR3 bases are TGTGCCAGCAGCTTAGTAGGGCGGGCGGGGGGGGGCAATGAGCAGTTCTTC.

The chain has TRBV27 and TRBJ2-3; TRBD1 aligns across 8 bases. Germline V gene data show CDR1 as MNHEY and CDR2 as SMNVEV (reference sequence). V gave up 5 bases and J gave up 4 bases; unmatched junction bases: 8. The CDR3 has 15 amino acids. The CDR3 DNA follows: TGTGCCAGCAGTCCCACCTCAGGGGGCGCAGATACGCAGTATTTT. This codes for CASSPTSGGADTQYF.

The chain employs TRBV7-9 and TRBJ1-2, with 11 positions matching TRBD1. The CDR3 sequence is 15 residues long. CDR1 is SEHNR, CDR2 FQNEAQ, per germline (reference sequence). V shed 2 bases, J shed 6 bases, and the junction held 5 bases outside the gene matches. For the CDR3, the DNA is TGTGCCAGCAGCTTAAATACGGACAGGGGGCATGGCTACACCTTC. Amino acid sequence: CASSLNTDRGHGYTF.

A note on this clone: Without the conserved terminal phenylalanine or tryptophan, this CDR3 likely stems from a read error. The CDR3 sequence: CASSPSGLYGYTL. CDR3 bases: TGTGCCAGCAGTCCTAGCGGGCTCTATGGCTACACCCTC. The rearrangement links TRBV12-3 or TRBV12-4 to TRBJ1-2; D not resolved. The CDR3 sequence is 13 residues long. V was cut by 5 bases and J by 4 bases, with 11 bases left in between.

The V gene is TRBV5-1, the J gene TRBJ1-6; 11 positions match TRBD1. V shed 4 bases and J 10 bases; nucleotides not matched to a gene: 4. Germline CDR1 SGHRS, CDR2 YFSETQ. The length of the CDR3 is 14 residues. The CDR3 nucleotides read TGCGCCAGCAGCAGGACAGGGGGCGAATCACCCCTCCACTTT. Translated, it gives CASSRTGGESPLHF.

The chain is built from TRBV13 and TRBJ2-7; no definite D call. V was pared by 2 bases and J by 0 bases, with 14 bases between. Germline loops: CDR1 PRHDT, CDR2 FYEKMQ (reference sequence). The CDR3 totals 16 residues. CDR3 sequence reads: CASSLRVGGSSYEQYF. CDR3 DNA: TGTGCCAGCAGCTTAAGGGTTGGTGGAAGCTCCTACGAGCAGTACTTC.

The genes are TRBV6-6 and TRBJ1-6; D uncertain. V lost 2 bases to trimming and J lost 11 bases, with 7 bases between them. The CDR3 has 12 residues. Germline CDR1 and CDR2: MNHNY and SVGAGI (reference sequence). This CDR3 reads CASSYPQAPLHF. The CDR3 DNA sequence: TGTGCCAGCAGTTACCCCCAGGCACCCCTCCACTTT.

CDR3 coding DNA: TGTGCCAGCTCACGTGGGACTAGCGGGGGCCTTAGCTCCTACGAGCAGTACTTC. Its protein is CASSRGTSGGLSSYEQYF. The chain carries TRBV18 and TRBJ2-7, with TRBD2 matching 14 bases. The ends lost 4 bases at V and 0 bases at J; junction bases unmatched: 8. Germline assignment: CDR1 KGHSH and CDR2 LQKENI. The CDR3 totals 18 residues. The full variable domain, with the rest looked up from reference TRBV18 and TRBJ2-7, is NAGVMQNPRHLVRRRGQEARLRCSPMKGHSHVYWYRQLPEEGLKFMVYLQKENIIDESGMPKERFSAEFPKEGPSILRIQQVVRGDSAAYFCASSRGTSGGLSSYEQYFGPGTRLTVT.

This rearrangement joins TRBV5-1 to TRBJ2-5, with D perhaps TRBD1 or TRBD2 (5 bases each). CDR1 is SGHRS, CDR2 YFSETQ, per germline. This CDR3 is built from 13 residues. Between the trimmed V and J ends, which lost 1 base and 9 bases, there was a span of 13 bases. The CDR3 nucleotides are TGCGCCAGCAGCTTGACAGGCCTGCGGGCCCAGTACTTC. Protein product: CASSLTGLRAQYF. Full variable domain (missing parts from reference TRBV5-1 and TRBJ2-5): KAGVTQTPRYLIKTRGQQVTLSCSPISGHRSVSWYQQTPGQGLQFLFEYFSETQRNKGNFPGRFSGRQFSNSRSEMNVSTLELGDSALYLCASSLTGLRAQYFGPGTRLLVL.

V and J are TRBV18 and TRBJ1-2, with D maybe TRBD1 (5 bases). Trimming took off 3 bases at V and 12 bases at J, with 17 bases between the two ends. CDR3 length equals 13 residues. CDR1 KGHSH and CDR2 LQKENI come from the germline V gene. CDR3 DNA: TGTGCCAGCTCACCGCTAAGAGGGGAAGTAAACACCTTC. It specifies CASSPLRGEVNTF.